This T cell receptor (beta chain) was observed in a study of beta chain features in type 1 diabetes. TCRB transcripts that were expressed got sequenced, as all of the isolated RNA had been reverse transcribed. Clones were read by immunoSEQ multiplex PCR, and TCRdb kept only the in-frame ones, dropping some. The profile shows more than 85,000 clones, about two fifths of them singletons. Every donor had blood drawn once into heparin, 100 to 150 mL on average. In all sorted populations, purity surpassed 98%. Only a few counts were recorded for this clone. Source material: stem cell memory CD4+ T cells from blood. This TCR was recovered from a woman in her late teens or twenties in good health.

The CDR3 loop reads CASSQTGFTEAFF. The DNA for the CDR3 is TGTGCCAGCAGCCAGACAGGGTTCACTGAAGCTTTCTTT. The chain combines TRBV28 with TRBJ1-1, with 7 bases matching TRBD1. CDR3 size: 13 residues. Germline assignment: CDR1 MDHEN and CDR2 SYDVKM. Losses at the gene ends were 6 bases for V and 4 bases for J; bases not matched to a gene: 5.